The clone carrying this TCR beta chain was seen only once. Latent tuberculosis screening used tuberculin skin test and IGRA at entry. Germline CDR1 reads SGHTA; CDR2 reads FQGNSA. V was cut by 5 bases and J by 7 bases, with 15 bases left in between. This CDR3 region has 13 residues. These data come from a study of T cells in tuberculosis. Clones were read by immunoSEQ multiplex PCR, and TCRdb kept only the in-frame ones, dropping some. The table has tens of thousands of clones, 91% seen once. The source material was PBMCs. This TCR was recovered from a donor between 10 and 35 years old with latent tuberculosis or without tuberculosis infection. The J gene is TRBJ2-7, the V gene TRBV7-2; TRBD1 is a possible D gene (6 bases). DNA of the CDR3: TGTGCCAGCAGCCAGATAACAGGGTGGGAGCAGTACTTC. Translation: CASSQITGWEQYF.